The clone carrying this T cell receptor (beta chain) came up once. This sample is part of a study of cytomegalovirus exposure and HLA in healthy donors. Libraries were prepared by immunoSEQ multiplex PCR; TCRdb keeps only in-frame clonotypes and omits some of them. Seen here are 180,000 or so clones, approximately 89% observed once, and the top ten hold around 7.2%. Trimming removed 4 bases from V and 7 bases from J, with 14 bases in between. Germline-derived CDR1 and CDR2 are SGHRS and YFSETQ. The CDR3 sequence is 14 residues long. While the first cohort had about 610 subjects, the donors belonged to the separate validation cohort of over a hundred subjects.

Sequencing was performed on PBMCs. The clonotype originates from a man aged 25-45 years in good health and CMV-seropositive. The rearrangement links TRBV5-1 to TRBJ2-2, with D possibly being TRBD1 (7 bases). The CDR3 reads CASSMRDSGGELFF. The CDR3, as DNA: TGCGCCAGCAGCATGCGGGACAGCGGCGGGGAGCTGTTTTTT.